This T cell receptor beta chain was identified in a study of T cells in Graves' hyperthyroidism and ophthalmopathy. Study results and caveats: Appearing also in blood were most of the thyroid clonotypes expanded above 0.001.

This clonotype was recorded many times. Its target is unknown. Amplification targeted TCR beta CDR3 regions from RNA transcripts. Primed by the HTBI set, a first-round RT-PCR was run on the TCR CDR3. TCRdb reanalysed the multiplex PCR reads using MiXCR and keeps one entry per CDR3 protein. The sample comprises nearly 600,000 distinct CDR3 sequences, more than 11% of which are singletons, and under 7% rests with the top ten. The V gene lost 0 bases and the J gene lost 2 bases, with 5 bases spanning the gap. This CDR3 comprises 13 residues. The V gene's germline CDR1 is SEHNR and CDR2 FQNEAQ (reference sequence).

The sample was blood. J is TRBJ2-7 and V is TRBV7-9, with unresolved D. The receptor's source is a woman in her thirties with Graves' hyperthyroidism that later progressed to Graves' ophthalmopathy. The CDR3 is CASSLATTYEQYF. The DNA of the CDR3 is TGTGCCAGCAGCTTAGCGACAACCTACGAGCAGTACTTC.